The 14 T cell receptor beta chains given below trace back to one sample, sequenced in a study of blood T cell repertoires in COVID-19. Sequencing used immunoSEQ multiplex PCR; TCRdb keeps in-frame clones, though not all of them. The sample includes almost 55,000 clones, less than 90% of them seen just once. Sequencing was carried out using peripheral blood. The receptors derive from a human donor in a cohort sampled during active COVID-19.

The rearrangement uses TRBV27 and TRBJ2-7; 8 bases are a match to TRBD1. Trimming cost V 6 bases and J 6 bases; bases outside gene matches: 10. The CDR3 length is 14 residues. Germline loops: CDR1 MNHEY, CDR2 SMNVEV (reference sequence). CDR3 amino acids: CASRRTTGVGEQYF. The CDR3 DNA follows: TGTGCCAGCAGGAGAACGACAGGGGTGGGCGAGCAGTACTTC.

CDR3 sequence reads: CASSAGLAGGGDTQYF. The CDR3 DNA is TGTGCCAGCAGCGCAGGACTAGCGGGGGGCGGGGATACGCAGTATTTT. The V call is TRBV7-7, the J call TRBJ2-3; 14 nucleotides match TRBD2. Germline assignment: CDR1 SSHAT and CDR2 FNYEAQ (reference sequence). J lost 6 bases, V lost 5 bases, and 7 bases had no gene match. The CDR3 is made up of 16 amino acids.

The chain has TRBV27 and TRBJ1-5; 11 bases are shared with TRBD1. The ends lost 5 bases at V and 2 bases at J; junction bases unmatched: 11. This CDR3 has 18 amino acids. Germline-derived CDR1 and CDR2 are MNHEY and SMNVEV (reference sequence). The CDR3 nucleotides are TGTGCCAGCAGTCCACGGACAGGGGGCGCTCAGGGCAATCAGCCCCAGCATTTT. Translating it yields CASSPRTGGAQGNQPQHF.

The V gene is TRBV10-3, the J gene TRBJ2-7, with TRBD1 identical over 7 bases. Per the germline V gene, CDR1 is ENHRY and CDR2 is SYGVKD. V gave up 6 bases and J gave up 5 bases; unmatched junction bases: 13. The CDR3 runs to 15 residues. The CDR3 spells CAISAIRQGVNEQYF. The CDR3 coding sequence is TGTGCCATCAGCGCGATAAGACAGGGCGTCAACGAGCAGTACTTC.

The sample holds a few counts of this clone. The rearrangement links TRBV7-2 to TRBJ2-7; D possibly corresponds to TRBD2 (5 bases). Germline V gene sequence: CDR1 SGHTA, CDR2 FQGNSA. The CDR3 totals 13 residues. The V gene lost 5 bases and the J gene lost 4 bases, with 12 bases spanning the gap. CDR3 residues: CASSTKVAYEQYF. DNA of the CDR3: TGTGCCAGCAGCACCAAGGTAGCGTACGAGCAGTACTTC. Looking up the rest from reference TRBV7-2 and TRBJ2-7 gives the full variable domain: GAGVSQSPSNKVTEKGKDVELRCDPISGHTALYWYRQSLGQGLEFLIYFQGNSAPDKSGLPSDRFSAERTGGSVSTLTIQRTQQEDSAVYLCASSTKVAYEQYFGPGTRLTVT.

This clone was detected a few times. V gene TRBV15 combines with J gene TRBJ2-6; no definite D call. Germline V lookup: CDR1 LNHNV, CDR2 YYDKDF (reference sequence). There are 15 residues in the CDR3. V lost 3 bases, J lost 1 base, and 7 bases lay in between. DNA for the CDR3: TGTGCCACCAGCAGTACAGTGTCTGGGGCCAACGTCCTGACTTTC. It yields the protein CATSSTVSGANVLTF.

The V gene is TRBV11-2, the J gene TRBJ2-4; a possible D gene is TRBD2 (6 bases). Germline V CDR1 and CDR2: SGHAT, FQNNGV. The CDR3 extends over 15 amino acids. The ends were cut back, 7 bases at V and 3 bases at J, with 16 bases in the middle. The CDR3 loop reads CASTQDGTLKNIQYF. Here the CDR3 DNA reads TGTGCCAGCACTCAGGATGGGACTCTCAAAAACATTCAGTACTTC.

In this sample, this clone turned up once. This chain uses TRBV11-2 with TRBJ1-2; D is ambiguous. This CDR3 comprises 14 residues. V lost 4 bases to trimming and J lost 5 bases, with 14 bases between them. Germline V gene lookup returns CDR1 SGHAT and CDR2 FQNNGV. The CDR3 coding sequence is TGTGCCAGCAGCTCCGGAGGATACGGGTATGGCTACACCTTC. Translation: CASSSGGYGYGYTF.

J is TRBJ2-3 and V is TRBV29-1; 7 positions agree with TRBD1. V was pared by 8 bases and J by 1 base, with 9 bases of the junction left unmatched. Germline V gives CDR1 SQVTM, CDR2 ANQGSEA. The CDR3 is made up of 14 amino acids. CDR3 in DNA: TGCAGCCTTCAAGGGGGCCGCGGCACAGATACGCAGTATTTT. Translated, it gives CSLQGGRGTDTQYF.

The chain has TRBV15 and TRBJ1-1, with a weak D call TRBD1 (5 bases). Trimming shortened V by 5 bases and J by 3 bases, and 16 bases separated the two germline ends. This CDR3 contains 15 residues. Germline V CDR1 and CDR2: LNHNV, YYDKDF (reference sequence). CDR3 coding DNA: TGTGCCACCAGCTCATTCTCCGCGGGGGACACTGAAGCTTTCTTT. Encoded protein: CATSSFSAGDTEAFF.

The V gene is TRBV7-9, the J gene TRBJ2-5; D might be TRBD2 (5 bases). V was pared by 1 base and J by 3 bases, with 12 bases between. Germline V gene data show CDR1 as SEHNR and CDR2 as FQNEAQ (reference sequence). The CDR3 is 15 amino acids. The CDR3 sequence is CASSLVEAVKETQYF. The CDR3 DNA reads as TGTGCCAGCAGCTTAGTGGAGGCGGTAAAAGAGACCCAGTACTTC.

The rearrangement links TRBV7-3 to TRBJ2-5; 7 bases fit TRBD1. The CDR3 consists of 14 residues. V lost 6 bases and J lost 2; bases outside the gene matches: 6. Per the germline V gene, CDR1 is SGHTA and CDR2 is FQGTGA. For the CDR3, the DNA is TGTGCCAGCAGTCTCGGGACAGCTCAAGAGACCCAGTACTTC. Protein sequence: CASSLGTAQETQYF.

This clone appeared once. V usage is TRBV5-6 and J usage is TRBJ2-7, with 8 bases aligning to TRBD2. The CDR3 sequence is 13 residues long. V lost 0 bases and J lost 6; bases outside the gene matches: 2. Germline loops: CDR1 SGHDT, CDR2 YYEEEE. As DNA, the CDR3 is TGTGCCAGCAGCTTGGTGGGGACTAGCGAGCAGTACTTC. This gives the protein CASSLVGTSEQYF.

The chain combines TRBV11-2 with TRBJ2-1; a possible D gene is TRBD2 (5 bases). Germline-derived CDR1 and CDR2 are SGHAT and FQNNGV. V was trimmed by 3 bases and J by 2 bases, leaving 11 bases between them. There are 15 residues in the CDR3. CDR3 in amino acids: CASSLSPGTYNEQFF. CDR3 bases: TGTGCCAGCAGCTTGAGTCCGGGAACCTACAATGAGCAGTTCTTC.